The sequence of this T cell receptor (beta chain) was determined in a study of breast tumors, draining lymph nodes, adjacent tissues. Axillary draining lymph nodes of breast cancer patients supplied the node samples. TCRdb reprocessed the multiplex PCR reads via MiXCR and lists one record per CDR3 protein. The repertoire holds approximately 90,000 distinct CDR3 sequences, around 28% seen once, with 8.1% in the top ten. The trim removed 5 bases at V and 3 bases at J, leaving 9 bases unmatched. The CDR3 covers 16 residues. Germline V gene lookup returns CDR1 SGHTA and CDR2 FQGNSA. Sequences were obtained from axillary lymph node tissue. This chain links TRBV7-2 with TRBJ1-5, with TRBD1 matching 8 bases. The sequence was obtained from a female donor with breast cancer. Some clones in this sample may be carry-over from other donors' samples. DNA for the CDR3: TGTGCCAGCAGCACCCGGGACAGGTCGTTCAATCAGCCCCAGCATTTT. As protein: CASSTRDRSFNQPQHF. The entire variable domain, with the rest obtained from reference TRBV7-2 and TRBJ1-5, is as follows: GAGVSQSPSNKVTEKGKDVELRCDPISGHTALYWYRQSLGQGLEFLIYFQGNSAPDKSGLPSDRFSAERTGGSVSTLTIQRTQQEDSAVYLCASSTRDRSFNQPQHFGDGTRLSIL.